This note documents a single T cell receptor (beta chain) sequence. TCRdb reanalysed the RT-PCR reads using MiXCR and keeps one entry per CDR3 protein. The table lists approximately 150,000 distinct CDR3 sequences, over 35% of them singletons. This sample was taken from a study of patients and donors after allogeneic stem cell transplantation. There are 14 residues in the CDR3. The germline CDR1 and CDR2 sequences are SGHAT and FQNNGV. V was trimmed by 7 bases and J by 4 bases, leaving 16 bases between them. The chain recombines TRBV11-2 with TRBJ2-5; D assignment may be TRBD1 or TRBD2 (6 bases each). The clonotype was recovered from a human donor who was either an allogeneic HSCT recipient or a stem cell or donor lymphocyte infusion donor (not recorded which). It is not recorded whose cells these are; they may come from a transplant donor. The sequenced material came from blood, either unsorted or a sorted T cell fraction (not recorded which). Here the CDR3 DNA reads TGTGCCAGCAACCAGGGGCGGGACGGAGAGACCCAGTACTTC. Protein: CASNQGRDGETQYF.